This paragraph reports one T cell receptor beta chain. It has no known antigen specificity. The record has no base qualities; no much larger clone is one base away. For this chain, trimming is 5 bases at the V end and 3 bases at the J end, and the number of junction bases without a gene match is 8. The CDR3 goes from the cysteine to the phenylalanine over 14 residues. The CDR3 DNA has 42 bases and is translated from base 1. Based on the germline V gene (reference sequence), the CDR1 and CDR2 sequences are DFQATT and SNEGSKA. The library was produced with 5' RACE. Reads for this sample came from an Illumina HiSeq 2500. The second PCR ran for roughly 6 to 11 cycles and used a J-beta primer mix along with a sample-barcoded 5' primer. Each TCR beta cDNA molecule received a unique molecular identifier from a template-switch 5' adaptor carrying 12 random nucleotides. Each sample yielded at least 3 million CDR3-containing paired-end reads. First-strand cDNA was synthesized from all RNA with the Mint cDNA synthesis kit, primed by a TRBC-specific oligonucleotide. Following uracil-DNA glycosylase treatment, a first 18-cycle PCR with universal primers M1SS and BC2_uni_R was performed on all cDNA. In the authors' own workflow: Each sample was normalized by randomly selecting 1 million high-quality reads, each carrying a distinct molecular identifier. Instead of being binned into consensus sequences, reads with shared molecular identifiers were discarded. CDR3 identification, clonotype clustering and error correction used MiTCR with a Q25 quality threshold and the strictest error-elimination algorithm. A nonparametric unseen species model with Euler transformation was used to estimate a lower bound on total TCR beta diversity. Clones were called with MiXCR by TCRdb after fastp trimmed the public reads at Q25, and only in-frame beta chains were retained. Under each unique CDR3 protein, matching rows form one entry showing the most common genes and DNA. The V and J calls shown here were made by TCRdb, not taken from the authors' results. The sample records hundreds of thousands of distinct CDR3 sequences, about 55% of which are singletons. The top ten hold about 42% of the sample.

The data were obtained in a study of blood T cells in healthy people across ages (dated by TCRdb to about 2015). For the wider study: Template switching captured roughly one uniquely barcoded TCR beta cDNA molecule per two T cells in model experiments. Using deep sequencing normalized with unique cDNA molecular identifiers, the study measured how TCR beta repertoire diversity changes with age. Four age groups were formed from the donors: young (average roughly 16 years), middle-aged (approximately 40), aged (about 68) and long-lived (roughly 88). To avoid experimental bias, donors of different ages were randomly spread across the sequencing lanes. Using the same blood draw, the study looked at two additional independent replicas of 1 million unique cDNA reads for two donors, one aged 18 to 30 and the other aged 80 or older.

The study at large found these results: Bulk unsorted PBMC profiling prevented conclusive comparison of naive and antigen-experienced compartments. Compared with the aged group, the long-lived group had more naive CD4+ T cells, fewer expanded clones and increased TCR diversity, suggesting age selection. Because donor CMV infection status was unknown, age-related changes in expanded clonotypes were potentially confounded. Observed TCR beta diversity per million T cells fell roughly linearly with age, and a significant reduction was already apparent by age about 38. The percentage of naive T cells measured by flow cytometry correlated strongly with observed TCR beta diversity. Estimates of total diversity from one million sequenced T cells were regarded as lower bounds and underestimates.

Donors were roughly 40 systemically healthy Caucasian individuals from Russia aged roughly 6 to 90 years. Approximately 10 milliliters of peripheral blood were collected from each donor into EDTA-treated Vacutainer tubes. Ficoll-Paque density-gradient centrifugation was used to isolate PBMCs, with at least 7 million per sample. Trizol reagent was used to extract total RNA from the PBMCs, yielding at least 6 micrograms per sample. The percentages of naive CD45RAhigh/CD27high T cells were determined by flow cytometry on a PBMC aliquot from every donor. The sequence was obtained from an elderly man in good health. The sample was blood. The rearrangement combines TRBV20-1 with TRBJ2-5; 8 nucleotides in the junction match TRBD2. The DNA sequence is given as TGCAGTGCTTCCCCAAAAGCGGGGGAAGAGACCCAGTACTTC. This gives the protein CSASPKAGEETQYF.